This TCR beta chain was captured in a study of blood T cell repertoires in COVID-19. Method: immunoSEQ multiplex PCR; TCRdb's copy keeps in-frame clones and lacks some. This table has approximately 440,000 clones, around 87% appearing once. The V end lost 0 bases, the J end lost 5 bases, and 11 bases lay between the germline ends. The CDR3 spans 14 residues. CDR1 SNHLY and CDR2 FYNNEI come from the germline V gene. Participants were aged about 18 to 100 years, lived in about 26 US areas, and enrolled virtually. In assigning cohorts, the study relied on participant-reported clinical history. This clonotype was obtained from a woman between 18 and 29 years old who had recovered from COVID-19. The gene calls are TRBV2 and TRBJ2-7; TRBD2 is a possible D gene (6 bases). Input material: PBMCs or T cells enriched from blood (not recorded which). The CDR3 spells CASSEAEGPDEQYF. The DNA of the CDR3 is TGTGCCAGCAGTGAAGCGGAGGGGCCAGACGAGCAGTACTTC.